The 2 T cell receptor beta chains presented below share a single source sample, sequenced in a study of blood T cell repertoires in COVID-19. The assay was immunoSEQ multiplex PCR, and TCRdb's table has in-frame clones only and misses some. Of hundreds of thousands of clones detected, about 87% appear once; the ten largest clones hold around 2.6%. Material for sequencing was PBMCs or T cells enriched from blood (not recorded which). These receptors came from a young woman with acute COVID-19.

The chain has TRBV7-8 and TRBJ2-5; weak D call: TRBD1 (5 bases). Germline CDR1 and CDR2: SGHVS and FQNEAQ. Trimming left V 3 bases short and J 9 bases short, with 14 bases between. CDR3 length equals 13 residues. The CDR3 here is CASSFRSPRAQYF. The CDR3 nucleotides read TGTGCCAGCAGCTTCCGAAGTCCCAGGGCCCAGTACTTC.

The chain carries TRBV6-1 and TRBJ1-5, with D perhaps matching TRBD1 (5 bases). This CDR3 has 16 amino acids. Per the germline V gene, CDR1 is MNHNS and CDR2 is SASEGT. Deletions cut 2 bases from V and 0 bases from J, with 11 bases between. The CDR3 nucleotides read TGTGCCAGCAGTGAATTGACAGCTAATAGCAATCAGCCCCAGCATTTT. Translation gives CASSELTANSNQPQHF.